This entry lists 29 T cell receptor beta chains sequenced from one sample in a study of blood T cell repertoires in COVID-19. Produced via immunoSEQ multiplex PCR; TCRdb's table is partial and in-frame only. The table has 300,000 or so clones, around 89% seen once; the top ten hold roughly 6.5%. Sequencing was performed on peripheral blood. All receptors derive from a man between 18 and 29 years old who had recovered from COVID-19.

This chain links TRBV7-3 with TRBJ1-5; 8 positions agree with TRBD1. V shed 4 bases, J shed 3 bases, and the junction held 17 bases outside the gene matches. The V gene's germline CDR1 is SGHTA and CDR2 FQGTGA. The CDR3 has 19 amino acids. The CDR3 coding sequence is TGTGCCAGCAGCTCCCCGGGACAGGAGCCCCTACAAATCAATCAGCCCCAGCATTTT. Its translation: CASSSPGQEPLQINQPQHF.

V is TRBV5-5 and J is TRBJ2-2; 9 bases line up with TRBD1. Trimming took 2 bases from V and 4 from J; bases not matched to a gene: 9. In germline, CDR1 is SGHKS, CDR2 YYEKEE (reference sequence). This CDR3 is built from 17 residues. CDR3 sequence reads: CASSFRLTGGITGELFF. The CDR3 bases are TGTGCCAGCAGCTTTCGTTTGACAGGGGGTATCACCGGGGAGCTGTTTTTT.

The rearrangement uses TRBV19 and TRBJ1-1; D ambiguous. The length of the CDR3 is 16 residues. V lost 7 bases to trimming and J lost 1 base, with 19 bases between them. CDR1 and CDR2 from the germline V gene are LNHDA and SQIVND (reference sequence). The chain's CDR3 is CASMAPPVGSNTEAFF. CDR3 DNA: TGTGCCAGTATGGCCCCCCCTGTGGGCTCGAACACTGAAGCTTTCTTT.

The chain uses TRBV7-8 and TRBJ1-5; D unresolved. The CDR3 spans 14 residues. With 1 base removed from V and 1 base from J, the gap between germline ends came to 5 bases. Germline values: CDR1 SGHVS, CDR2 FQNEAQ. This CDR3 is CASSLGMSNQPQHF. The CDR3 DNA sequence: TGTGCCAGCAGCTTAGGTATGAGCAATCAGCCCCAGCATTTT. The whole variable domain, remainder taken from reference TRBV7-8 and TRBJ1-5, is GAGVSQSPRYKVAKRGQDVALRCDPISGHVSLFWYQQALGQGPEFLTYFQNEAQLDKSGLPSDRFFAERPEGSVSTLKIQRTQQEDSAVYLCASSLGMSNQPQHFGDGTRLSIL.

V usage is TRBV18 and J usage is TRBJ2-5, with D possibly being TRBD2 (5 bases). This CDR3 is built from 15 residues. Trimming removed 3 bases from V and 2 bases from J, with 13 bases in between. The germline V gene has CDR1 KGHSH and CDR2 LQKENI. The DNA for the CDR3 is TGTGCCAGCTCACCCTTTCAGGAGGCGCAAGAGACCCAGTACTTC. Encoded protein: CASSPFQEAQETQYF.

As DNA, the CDR3 is TGTGCCGCGGGGGACCAATGGAACATTCAGTACTTC. This sequence encodes CAAGDQWNIQYF. V and J are TRBV6-5 and TRBJ2-4, with 7 bases fitting TRBD2. Unmatched junction bases numbered 8, after V lost 11 bases and J lost 7 bases. This CDR3 is built from 12 residues. CDR1 MNHEY and CDR2 SVGAGI come from the germline V gene.

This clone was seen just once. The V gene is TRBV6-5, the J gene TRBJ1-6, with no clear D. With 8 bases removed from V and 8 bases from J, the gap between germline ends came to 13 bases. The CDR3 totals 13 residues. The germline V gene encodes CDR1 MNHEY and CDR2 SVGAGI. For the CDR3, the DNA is TGTGCCAGCCAACGGGGTAGGGATTCACCCCTCCACTTT. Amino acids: CASQRGRDSPLHF.

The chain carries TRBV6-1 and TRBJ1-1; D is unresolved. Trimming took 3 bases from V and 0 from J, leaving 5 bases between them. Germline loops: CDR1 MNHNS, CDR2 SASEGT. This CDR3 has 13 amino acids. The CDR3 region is CASSERLNTEAFF. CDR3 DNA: TGTGCCAGCAGTGAGCGGCTGAACACTGAAGCTTTCTTT.

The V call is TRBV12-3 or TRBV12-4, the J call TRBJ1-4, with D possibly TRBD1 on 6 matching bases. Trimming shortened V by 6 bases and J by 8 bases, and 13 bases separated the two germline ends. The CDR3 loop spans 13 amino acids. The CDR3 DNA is TGTGCCAGCAGGACACAGGGTCCAGAAAAACTGTTTTTT. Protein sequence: CASRTQGPEKLFF.

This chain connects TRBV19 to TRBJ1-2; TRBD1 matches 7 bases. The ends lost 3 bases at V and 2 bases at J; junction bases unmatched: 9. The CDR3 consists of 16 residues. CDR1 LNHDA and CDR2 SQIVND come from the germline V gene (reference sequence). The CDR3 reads CASSIGPGQQNYGYTF. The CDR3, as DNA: TGTGCCAGTAGTATTGGCCCGGGACAGCAGAACTATGGCTACACCTTC.

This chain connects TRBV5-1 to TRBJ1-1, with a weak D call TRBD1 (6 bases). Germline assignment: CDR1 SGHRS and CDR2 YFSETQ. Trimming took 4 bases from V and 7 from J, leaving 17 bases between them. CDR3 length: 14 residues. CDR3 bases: TGCGCCAGCAGCCCGAGGGCAGGGGTTGATGAAGCTTTCTTT. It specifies CASSPRAGVDEAFF. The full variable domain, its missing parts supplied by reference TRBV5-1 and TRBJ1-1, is KAGVTQTPRYLIKTRGQQVTLSCSPISGHRSVSWYQQTPGQGLQFLFEYFSETQRNKGNFPGRFSGRQFSNSRSEMNVSTLELGDSALYLCASSPRAGVDEAFFGQGTRLTVV.

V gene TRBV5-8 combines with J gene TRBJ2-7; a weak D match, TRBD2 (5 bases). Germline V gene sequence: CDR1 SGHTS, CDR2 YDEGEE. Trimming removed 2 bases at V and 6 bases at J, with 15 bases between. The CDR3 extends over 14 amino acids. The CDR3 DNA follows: TGTGCCAGCAGCTTACGCAGCGGTCCGGGCGAGCAGTACTTC. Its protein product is CASSLRSGPGEQYF. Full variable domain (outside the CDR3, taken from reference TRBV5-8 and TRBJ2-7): EAGVTQSPTHLIKTRGQQATLRCSPISGHTSVYWYQQALGLGLQFLLWYDEGEERNRGNFPPRFSGRQFPNYSSELNVNALELEDSALYLCASSLRSGPGEQYFGPGTRLTVT.

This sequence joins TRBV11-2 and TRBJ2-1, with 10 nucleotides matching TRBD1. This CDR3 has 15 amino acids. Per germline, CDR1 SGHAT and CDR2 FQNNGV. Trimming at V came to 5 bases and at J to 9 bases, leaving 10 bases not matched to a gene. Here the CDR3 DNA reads TGTGCCAGCAGCCTCGGGACAGGGGCAGTCTCTGAGCAGTTCTTC. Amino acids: CASSLGTGAVSEQFF.

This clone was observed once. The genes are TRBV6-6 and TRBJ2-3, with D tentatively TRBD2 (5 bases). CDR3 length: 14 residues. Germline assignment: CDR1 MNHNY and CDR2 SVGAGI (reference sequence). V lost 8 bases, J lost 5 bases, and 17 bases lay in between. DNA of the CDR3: TGTGCCAGCCGTCGAGGGCTAGAGGGAGATACGCAGTATTTT. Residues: CASRRGLEGDTQYF.

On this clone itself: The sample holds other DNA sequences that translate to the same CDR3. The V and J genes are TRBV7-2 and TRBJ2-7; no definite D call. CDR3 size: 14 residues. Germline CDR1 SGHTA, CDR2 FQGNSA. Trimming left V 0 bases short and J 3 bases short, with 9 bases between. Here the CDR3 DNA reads TGTGCCAGCAGCTTAGCTGGTCAGTTCTACGAGCAGTACTTC. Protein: CASSLAGQFYEQYF.

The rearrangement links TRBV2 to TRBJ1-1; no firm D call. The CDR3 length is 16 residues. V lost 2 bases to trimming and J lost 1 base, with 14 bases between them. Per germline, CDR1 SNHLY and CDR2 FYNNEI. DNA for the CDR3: TGTGCCAGCAGTGAATTCCTTCCACAGTCGAACACTGAAGCTTTCTTT. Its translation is CASSEFLPQSNTEAFF.

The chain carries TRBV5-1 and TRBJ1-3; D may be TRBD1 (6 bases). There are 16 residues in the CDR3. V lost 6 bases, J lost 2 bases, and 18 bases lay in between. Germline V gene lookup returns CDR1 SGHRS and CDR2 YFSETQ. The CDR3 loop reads CASKASGGIPGNTIYF. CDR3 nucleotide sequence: TGCGCCAGCAAAGCTTCTGGGGGCATCCCTGGAAACACCATATATTTT.

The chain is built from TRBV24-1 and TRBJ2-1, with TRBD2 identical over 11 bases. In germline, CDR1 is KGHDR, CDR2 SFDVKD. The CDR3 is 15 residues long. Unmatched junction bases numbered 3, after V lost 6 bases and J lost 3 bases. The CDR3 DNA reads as TGTGCCACCAGTTGGCTAGCGGGGGGCTACAATGAGCAGTTCTTC. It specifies CATSWLAGGYNEQFF.

CDR3 sequence reads: CASSYARLAGDYNEQFF. The CDR3 coding sequence is TGTGCCAGCAGTTACGCCCGACTAGCGGGAGACTACAATGAGCAGTTCTTC. This chain joins TRBV6-2 or TRBV6-3 and TRBJ2-1; 12 positions agree with TRBD2. After removal of 2 bases from V and 3 bases from J, the junction contained 5 bases not matched to a gene. The germline gives CDR1 MNHEY, CDR2 SVGEGT. This CDR3 has 17 residues.

This chain's CDR3 is CAITPDSYNEQFF. DNA for the CDR3: TGTGCCATCACGCCGGACAGTTACAATGAGCAGTTCTTC. The J gene is TRBJ2-1, the V gene TRBV10-3; possibly TRBD1 for D (6 bases). The germline V gene has CDR1 ENHRY and CDR2 SYGVKD. The CDR3 consists of 13 residues. The ends were cut back, 7 bases at V and 4 bases at J, with 11 bases in the middle.

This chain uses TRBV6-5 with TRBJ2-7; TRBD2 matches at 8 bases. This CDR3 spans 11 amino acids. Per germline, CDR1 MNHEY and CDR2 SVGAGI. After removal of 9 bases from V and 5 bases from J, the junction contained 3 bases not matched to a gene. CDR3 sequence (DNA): TGTGCCAGTCGGGGGGGAAACGAGCAGTACTTC. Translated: CASRGGNEQYF.

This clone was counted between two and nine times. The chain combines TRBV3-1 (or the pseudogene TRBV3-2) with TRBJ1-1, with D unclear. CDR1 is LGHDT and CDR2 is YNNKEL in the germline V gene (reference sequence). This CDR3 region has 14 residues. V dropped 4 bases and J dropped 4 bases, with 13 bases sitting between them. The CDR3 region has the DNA TGTGCCAGCAGCCCTATCTTTGGGCCCACTGAAGCTTTCTTT. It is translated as CASSPIFGPTEAFF.

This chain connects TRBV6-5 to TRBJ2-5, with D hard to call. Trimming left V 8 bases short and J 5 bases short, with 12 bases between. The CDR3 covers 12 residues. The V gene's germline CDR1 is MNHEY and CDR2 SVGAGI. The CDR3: CASAPLRETQYF. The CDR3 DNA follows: TGTGCCAGCGCGCCCCTCAGGGAGACCCAGTACTTC.

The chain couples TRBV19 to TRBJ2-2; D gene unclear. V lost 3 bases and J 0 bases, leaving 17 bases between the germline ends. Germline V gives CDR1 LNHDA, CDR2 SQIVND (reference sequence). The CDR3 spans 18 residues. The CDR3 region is CASSIIWQAKSNTGELFF. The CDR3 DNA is TGTGCCAGTAGTATTATTTGGCAGGCCAAATCGAACACCGGGGAGCTGTTTTTT.

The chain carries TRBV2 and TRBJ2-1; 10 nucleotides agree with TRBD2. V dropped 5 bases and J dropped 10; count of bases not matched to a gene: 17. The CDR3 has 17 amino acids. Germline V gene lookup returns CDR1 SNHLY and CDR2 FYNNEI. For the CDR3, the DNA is TGTGCCAGCAGTCTATCGCCTAGCGGGAGTTCCCGGCACGAGCAGTTCTTC. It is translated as CASSLSPSGSSRHEQFF.

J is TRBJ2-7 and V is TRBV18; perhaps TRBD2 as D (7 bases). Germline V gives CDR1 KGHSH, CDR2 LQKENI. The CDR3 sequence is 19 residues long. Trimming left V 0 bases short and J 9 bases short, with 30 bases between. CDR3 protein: CASSPPRGRGSSLLGGQYF. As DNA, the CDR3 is TGTGCCAGCTCACCACCGCGGGGGCGCGGGAGTTCTTTATTAGGTGGGCAGTACTTC.

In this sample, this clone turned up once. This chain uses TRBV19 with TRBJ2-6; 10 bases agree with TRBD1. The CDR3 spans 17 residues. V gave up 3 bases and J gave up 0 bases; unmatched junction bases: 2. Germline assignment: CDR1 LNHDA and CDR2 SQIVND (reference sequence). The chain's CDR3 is CASSIGTGVSGANVLTF. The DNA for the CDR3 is TGTGCCAGTAGTATCGGGACAGGGGTCTCTGGGGCCAACGTCCTGACTTTC.

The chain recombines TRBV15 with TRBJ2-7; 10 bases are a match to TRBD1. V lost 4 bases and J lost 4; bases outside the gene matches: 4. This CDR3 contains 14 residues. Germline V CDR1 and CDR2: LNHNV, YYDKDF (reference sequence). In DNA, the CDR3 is TGTGCCACCAGCAAACCGGGACAGGGGTACGAGCAGTACTTC. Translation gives CATSKPGQGYEQYF. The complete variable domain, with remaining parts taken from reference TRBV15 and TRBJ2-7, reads DAMVIQNPRYQVTQFGKPVTLSCSQTLNHNVMYWYQQKSSQAPKLLFHYYDKDFNNEADTPDNFQSRRPNTSFCFLDIRSPGLGDTAMYLCATSKPGQGYEQYFGPGTRLTVT.

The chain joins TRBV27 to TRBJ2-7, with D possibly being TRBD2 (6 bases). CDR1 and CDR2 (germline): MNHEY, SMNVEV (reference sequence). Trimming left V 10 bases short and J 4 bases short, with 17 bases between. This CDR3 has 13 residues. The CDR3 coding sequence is TGTGCCACGCGGGACCTAGACCAATACGAGCAGTACTTC. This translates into CATRDLDQYEQYF.